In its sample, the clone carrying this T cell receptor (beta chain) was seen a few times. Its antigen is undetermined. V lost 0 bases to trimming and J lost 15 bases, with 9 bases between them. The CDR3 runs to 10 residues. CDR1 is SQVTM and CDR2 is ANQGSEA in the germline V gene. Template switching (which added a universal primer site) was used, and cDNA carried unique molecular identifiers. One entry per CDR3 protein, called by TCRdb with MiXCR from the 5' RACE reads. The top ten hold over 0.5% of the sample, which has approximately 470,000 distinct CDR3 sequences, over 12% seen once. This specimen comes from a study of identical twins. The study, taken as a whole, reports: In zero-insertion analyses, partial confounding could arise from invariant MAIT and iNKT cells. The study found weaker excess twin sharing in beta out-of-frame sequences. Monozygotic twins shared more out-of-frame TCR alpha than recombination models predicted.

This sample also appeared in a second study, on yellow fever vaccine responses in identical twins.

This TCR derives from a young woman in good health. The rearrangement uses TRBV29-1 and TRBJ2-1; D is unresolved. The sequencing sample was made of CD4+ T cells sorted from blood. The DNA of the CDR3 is TGCAGCGTTGAAGAGGCTTCCCCGTTCTTC. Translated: CSVEEASPFF.